This T cell receptor (beta chain) was recorded in a study of radiotherapy plus CTLA-4 blockade in lung cancer (dated by TCRdb to 2016 to 2019). With respect to the entire study: Objective responses occurred in 15% to 20% of enrolled patients, and just over 30% achieved disease control.

The library was prepared using the immunoSEQ multiplex PCR assay. The immuneACCESS repertoire file appears here via TCRdb, limited to in-frame rearrangements. These files lack a portion of the clones; in checked studies, under half of the deficit traces to unresolved V genes, and the cause of the others is not known. The sample data list roughly 75,000 clones, and more than 60% of these were observed just once. The ten largest clones capture approximately 22% of the sample. Concerning this clone: No cognate antigen has been identified for it. Base qualities are not recorded, but no much larger clone differs from it by a single base.

Focal radiation therapy combined with CTLA-4 blockade (ipilimumab) was tested in patients with chemo-refractory metastatic non-small-cell lung cancer. Study-level results and caveats: Early dynamic changes in blood T cell clones, together with increased serum interferon-beta after radiation, were reported as the strongest predictors of response. After treatment with radiotherapy and ipilimumab, TCR clones that came from tumors expanded in the peripheral blood.

CDR1 and CDR2 were assigned from the germline V gene as SGHTA and FQGNSA. Including the terminal cysteine and phenylalanine, the CDR3 comprises 13 residues. Only the CDR3 DNA stays, 39 bases, in frame from base 1. V has 2 bases trimmed and J has 4 bases trimmed; junction bases matching no gene number 1. Rearrangement joined TRBV7-2 to TRBJ2-7, with 8 bases in between that match TRBD2. The TCR sequence derives from a human donor with non-small cell lung cancer whose response to radiotherapy plus ipilimumab could not be evaluated. Some clones in this sample may be carry-over from other donors' samples. The sequencing here drew on peripheral blood, taken from a patient treated with radiotherapy plus ipilimumab. CDR3 protein: CASSLRLAYEQYF. The DNA is as follows: TGTGCCAGCAGCTTACGACTAGCGTACGAGCAGTACTTC.